This T cell receptor beta chain stems from a study of cytomegalovirus exposure and HLA in healthy donors. Primers included in the PCR were 60 Vbeta and 13 Jbeta primers. The table came from immunoSEQ multiplex PCR; TCRdb's copy has only in-frame clones and leaves some out. Here the sample spans 65,000 to 85,000 clones, 65% to 80% being singletons. The trim removed 6 bases at V and 3 bases at J, leaving 7 bases unmatched. The germline V gene encodes CDR1 MNHEY and CDR2 SMNVEV (reference sequence). The CDR3 consists of 15 residues. The receptor comes from a male donor in good health and CMV-seropositive. The gene calls are TRBV27 and TRBJ1-5, with TRBD1 identical over 8 bases. Specimen: PBMCs. This CDR3 is CASSWTGRLNQPQHF. CDR3 sequence (DNA): TGTGCCAGCAGCTGGACAGGGCGTCTCAATCAGCCCCAGCATTTT.